Presented here are 32 T cell receptor beta chains from one specimen sequenced in a study of metastatic and nonmetastatic thyroid tumors. Thyroid surgery was performed in patients who had received no treatment beforehand. MiXCR re-clonotyped the PCR reads for TCRdb. The table lists 15,000 to 20,000 clones, 25% of them singletons, with 8% to 13% in the top ten. Specimen: adjacent normal tissue. The receptors were sampled from a female donor with papillary thyroid cancer or a benign thyroid nodule (not recorded which). Some clones in this sample may be carry-over from other donors' samples.

This clone came up a few times. Other DNA variants within this sample encode the same CDR3. The chain employs TRBV10-2 and TRBJ1-2; D not certain. Germline CDR1 is WSHSY and CDR2 is SAAADI. This CDR3 contains 13 residues. V shed 3 bases and J shed 8 bases, with 13 bases lying between them. CDR3 in DNA: TGCGCCAGCAGTGAAATGGCCCGTTCCGGCTACACCTTC. Protein product: CASSEMARSGYTF.

Ten or more counts support this clone. The chain carries TRBV27 and TRBJ2-7; weak D call: TRBD2 (6 bases). CDR1 MNHEY and CDR2 SMNVEV come from the germline V gene (reference sequence). There are 14 residues in the CDR3. Trimming pared 6 bases from V and 4 bases from J, leaving 16 bases between. CDR3 DNA sequence: TGTGCCAGCAGGCTTACGGGACTTAATTACGAGCAGTACTTC. It translates to CASRLTGLNYEQYF.

Only a few counts were recorded for this clone. The chain has TRBV6-1 and TRBJ1-5, with D unresolved. The CDR3 sequence is 13 residues long. Germline V lookup: CDR1 MNHNS, CDR2 SASEGT. Trimming left V 0 bases short and J 5 bases short, with 5 bases between. The CDR3, as DNA: TGTGCCAGCAGTGAAGCCCCTTATCAGCCCCAGCATTTT. Protein product: CASSEAPYQPQHF.

This clone was seen a handful of times. The rearrangement uses TRBV9 and TRBJ1-1, with D hard to call. Per germline, CDR1 SGDLS and CDR2 YYNGEE. V was shortened by 8 bases and J by 3 bases, with 8 bases between the two germline ends. The CDR3 runs to 11 residues. The CDR3 DNA reads TGTGCCAGTAGACGATACACTGAAGCTTTCTTT. Amino acid sequence: CASRRYTEAFF.

This clone has just a few counts. V is TRBV12-3 or TRBV12-4 and J is TRBJ2-2; D is possibly TRBD2 (6 bases). Trimming left V 6 bases short and J 3 bases short, with 20 bases between. The CDR3 has 17 residues. The CDR3 here is CASSNPGVGVHTGELFF. CDR3 DNA: TGTGCCAGCAGCAACCCGGGGGTCGGGGTCCACACCGGGGAGCTGTTTTTT.

This clone was seen a single time. The chain uses TRBV18 and TRBJ1-1; 7 bases are a match to TRBD1. There are 15 residues in the CDR3. V gave up 5 bases and J gave up 0 bases; unmatched junction bases: 6. The germline gives CDR1 KGHSH, CDR2 LQKENI. CDR3 protein: CASSSPTGMNTEAFF. CDR3 coding DNA: TGTGCCAGCTCATCCCCGACAGGGATGAACACTGAAGCTTTCTTT. The variable domain in full, with the rest retrieved from reference TRBV18 and TRBJ1-1, is NAGVMQNPRHLVRRRGQEARLRCSPMKGHSHVYWYRQLPEEGLKFMVYLQKENIIDESGMPKERFSAEFPKEGPSILRIQQVVRGDSAAYFCASSSPTGMNTEAFFGQGTRLTVV.

This clone was picked up a small number of times. The missing conserved phenylalanine or tryptophan at the end of this CDR3 makes a read error likely. The chain joins TRBV2 to TRBJ2-7; D assignment may be TRBD1 or TRBD2 (6 bases each). V lost 3 bases and J lost 0, with 9 bases in between. Per germline, CDR1 SNHLY and CDR2 FYNNEI. This CDR3 has 14 amino acids. In DNA form, the CDR3 reads TGTGCCAGCAGTGAGGGGGGCTTCTCCTACGAGCAGTACTCC. Protein sequence: CASSEGGFSYEQYS.

This clone is large within its sample. The rearrangement links TRBV28 to TRBJ2-7, with 10 bases aligning to TRBD2. V shed 5 bases and J 6 bases; nucleotides not matched to a gene: 10. CDR1 and CDR2 from the germline V gene are MDHEN and SYDVKM. The CDR3 loop spans 15 amino acids. CDR3 in amino acids: CASSPPGTSVGEQYF. CDR3 nucleotide sequence: TGTGCCAGCAGTCCCCCCGGGACTAGCGTAGGCGAGCAGTACTTC. Combining the CDR3 with reference TRBV28 and TRBJ2-7 gives the whole variable domain DVKVTQSSRYLVKRTGEKVFLECVQDMDHENMFWYRQDPGLGLRLIYFSYDVKMKEKGDIPEGYSVSREKKERFSLILESASTNQTSMYLCASSPPGTSVGEQYFGPGTRLTVT.

The chain recombines TRBV2 with TRBJ2-2; D call uncertain. This CDR3 is 14 amino acids long. The germline gives CDR1 SNHLY, CDR2 FYNNEI. V was clipped by 9 bases and J by 5 bases, with 16 bases between them. CDR3 sequence reads: CASLPYRGTGELFF. The CDR3 nucleotides read TGTGCCAGTCTCCCGTACCGTGGGACCGGGGAGCTGTTTTTT.

This clone was picked up a small number of times. V usage is TRBV28 and J usage is TRBJ1-1; D possibly corresponds to TRBD1 (6 bases). The CDR3 spans 12 residues. The V and J ends lost 6 bases and 8 bases respectively, with 13 bases between them. CDR1 and CDR2 from the germline V gene are MDHEN and SYDVKM. The CDR3 spells CASSQTGREAFF. CDR3 DNA: TGTGCCAGCAGCCAAACAGGGCGCGAAGCTTTCTTT.

The genes are TRBV11-2 and TRBJ2-3; a possible D gene is TRBD1 (8 bases). This CDR3 comprises 16 residues. The V end lost 5 bases, the J end lost 2 bases, and 17 bases lay between the germline ends. Germline-derived CDR1 and CDR2 are SGHAT and FQNNGV. CDR3 nucleotides: TGTGCCAGCAGCCCTACAGGGGGAGGGAACACAGATACGCAGTATTTT. It is translated as CASSPTGGGNTDTQYF.

This chain joins TRBV4-2 and TRBJ2-7; D unresolved. There are 14 residues in the CDR3. Trimming pared 4 bases from V and 2 bases from J, leaving 12 bases between. CDR1 and CDR2 (germline): LGHNA, YNFKEQ. CDR3 region: CASSLGHTTYEQYF. The CDR3 DNA reads TGTGCCAGCAGCCTCGGGCACACCACCTACGAGCAGTACTTC.

Remarks on this clone: A junction end diverges from the germline sequence, so it may reflect a read error. The gene calls are TRBV6-1 and TRBJ1-1; D call uncertain. The CDR3 loop spans 13 amino acids. The germline gives CDR1 MNHNS, CDR2 SASEGT. The CDR3 spells CARSGDKNTEAFF. The CDR3 DNA is TGTGCCAGGAGTGGTGACAAGAACACTGAAGCGTTCTTT.

The V gene is TRBV11-2, the J gene TRBJ2-7; TRBD2 matches 14 bases. J gave up 5 bases and V 4 bases, and 7 bases lay outside the gene matches. CDR1 SGHAT and CDR2 FQNNGV come from the germline V gene. The CDR3 runs to 16 residues. CDR3 residues: CASSSTGGLAGDEQYF. The CDR3 nucleotides are TGTGCCAGCAGCTCCACGGGGGGACTAGCGGGAGACGAGCAGTACTTC. The complete variable domain, with remaining parts taken from reference TRBV11-2 and TRBJ2-7, reads EAGVAQSPRYKIIEKRQSVAFWCNPISGHATLYWYQQILGQGPKLLIQFQNNGVVDDSQLPKDRFSAERLKGVDSTLKIQPAKLEDSAVYLCASSSTGGLAGDEQYFGPGTRLTVT.

This chain links TRBV5-6 with TRBJ2-1, with 9 bases aligning to TRBD2. V shed 5 bases and J 6 bases; nucleotides not matched to a gene: 9. The CDR3 covers 15 residues. Germline CDR1 and CDR2: SGHDT and YYEEEE. Here the CDR3 DNA reads TGTGCCAGCAGGAGGCGGGAGGGCCTCGTCAATGAGCAGTTCTTC. This encodes CASRRREGLVNEQFF. The full variable domain, rest sourced from reference TRBV5-6 and TRBJ2-1, is DAGVTQSPTHLIKTRGQQVTLRCSPKSGHDTVSWYQQALGQGPQFIFQYYEEEERQRGNFPDRFSGHQFPNYSSELNVNALLLGDSALYLCASRRREGLVNEQFFGPGTRLTVL.

By its share, this clone is medium-sized. This chain links TRBV7-9 with TRBJ2-1; D might be TRBD1 (5 bases). The V gene's germline CDR1 is SEHNR and CDR2 FQNEAQ (reference sequence). V lost 2 bases and J 1 base, leaving 12 bases between the germline ends. The CDR3 totals 16 residues. Here the CDR3 reads CASSLQGGLSYNEQFF. CDR3 DNA: TGTGCCAGCAGCTTACAGGGTGGGTTGTCCTACAATGAGCAGTTCTTC.

The chain joins TRBV5-1 to TRBJ2-1; D may be TRBD2 (6 bases). V dropped 2 bases and J dropped 7 bases, with 13 bases sitting between them. The CDR3 is 14 residues long. Looked up from germline, CDR1 is SGHRS and CDR2 is YFSETQ. CDR3: CASSFGGSQNEQFF. CDR3 nucleotide sequence: TGCGCCAGCAGCTTTGGGGGGAGCCAAAATGAGCAGTTCTTC.

The chain uses TRBV11-2 and TRBJ2-7; a weak D match, TRBD1 (6 bases). The CDR3 totals 15 residues. Germline loops: CDR1 SGHAT, CDR2 FQNNGV. V lost 4 bases to trimming and J lost 1 base, with 14 bases between them. The CDR3 nucleotides are TGTGCCAGCAGCTCCTTCCAGGGGATGTCCTACGAGCAGTACTTC. This codes for CASSSFQGMSYEQYF.

The chain is built from TRBV18 and TRBJ1-5, with 11 bases identical to TRBD1. V shed 5 bases, J shed 5 bases, and the junction held 5 bases outside the gene matches. Germline CDR1 reads KGHSH; CDR2 reads LQKENI. CDR3 size: 15 residues. CDR3 residues: CASSGRTGGDQPQHF. The CDR3, as DNA: TGTGCCAGCTCAGGTCGGACAGGGGGCGATCAGCCCCAGCATTTT.

J is TRBJ1-1 and V is TRBV12-3 or TRBV12-4; D is possibly TRBD1 (5 bases). The CDR3 consists of 13 residues. The ends were cut back, 4 bases at V and 7 bases at J, with 13 bases in the middle. The CDR3 coding sequence is TGTGCCAGCAGTTATCAGGGCTTAGGTGAAGCTTTCTTT. Its translation is CASSYQGLGEAFF.

This clone was detected only a few times. The genes are TRBV7-9 and TRBJ1-5; no clear D gene. The CDR3 covers 13 residues. V was trimmed by 5 bases and J by 6 bases, leaving 11 bases between them. Germline values: CDR1 SEHNR, CDR2 FQNEAQ (reference sequence). CDR3 bases: TGTGCCAGCAGCCTGCAGACGGGTCAGCCCCAGCATTTT. This gives the protein CASSLQTGQPQHF.

The chain uses TRBV7-8 and TRBJ1-2; D is undetermined. Looked up from germline, CDR1 is SGHVS and CDR2 is FQNEAQ. V lost 4 bases and J 3 bases, leaving 12 bases between the germline ends. This CDR3 region has 14 residues. DNA of the CDR3: TGTGCCAGCAGCTCTCTCGGAAGCGACTATGGCTACACCTTC. Amino acids: CASSSLGSDYGYTF.

The CDR3 nucleotides read TGTGCCAGCAGCTTAGCTGGATCTGAAGCTTTCTTT. Translated, it gives CASSLAGSEAFF. The V gene is TRBV11-2, the J gene TRBJ1-1, with unresolved D. V dropped 1 base and J dropped 6 bases, with 6 bases sitting between them. From germline, CDR1 is SGHAT and CDR2 FQNNGV. The CDR3 runs 12 residues.

V is TRBV11-3 and J is TRBJ1-1; 10 positions match TRBD1. The CDR3 runs to 14 residues. CDR1 SGHNT and CDR2 YENEEA come from the germline V gene. The trim removed 6 bases at V and 3 bases at J, leaving 4 bases unmatched. CDR3 in amino acids: CASSPGQGYTEAFF. The CDR3, as DNA: TGTGCCAGCAGTCCGGGACAGGGGTACACTGAAGCTTTCTTT.

The V and J genes are TRBV6-1 and TRBJ2-1, with TRBD2 matching over 7 bases. The V gene's germline CDR1 is MNHNS and CDR2 SASEGT. The CDR3 spans 12 residues. With V trimmed by 7 bases and J by 4 bases, 1 base remained unmatched. CDR3 protein: CASIGRYNEQFF. Written as DNA, the CDR3 is TGTGCCAGCATCGGGAGGTACAATGAGCAGTTCTTC.

The table lists this clone with a few counts. The chain couples TRBV13 to TRBJ2-7, with 11 bases identical to TRBD2. The CDR3 has 15 amino acids. The trim removed 5 bases at V and 3 bases at J, leaving 6 bases unmatched. Germline CDR1 reads PRHDT; CDR2 reads FYEKMQ (reference sequence). The DNA of the CDR3 is TGTGCCAGCAGCCGCGGGACTAGCGGAATCTACGAGCAGTACTTC. Protein sequence: CASSRGTSGIYEQYF.

This clone has more than one count but fewer than ten. Other nucleotide sequences from this sample produce the same CDR3. The chain carries TRBV27 and TRBJ2-1; 9 nucleotides agree with TRBD1. CDR1 is MNHEY and CDR2 is SMNVEV in the germline V gene (reference sequence). CDR3 size: 13 residues. V lost 8 bases to trimming and J lost 3 bases; unmatched junction nucleotides: 2. The CDR3 DNA sequence: TGTGCCAGCGGGACAGGGTACTACAATGAGCAGTTCTTC. It codes for CASGTGYYNEQFF.

This clone appeared a few times. The rearrangement joins TRBV19 to TRBJ1-3; D not certain. The CDR3 spans 15 residues. Deletions cut 6 bases from V and 0 bases from J, with 12 bases between. The germline gives CDR1 LNHDA, CDR2 SQIVND (reference sequence). The CDR3, as DNA: TGTGCCAGTAGGATACTTCGGGACTCTGGAAACACCATATATTTT. This encodes CASRILRDSGNTIYF.

The chain employs TRBV20-1 and TRBJ1-5; D remains unclear. Trimming stripped 4 bases from V and 3 bases from J, with 10 bases between. The length of the CDR3 is 13 residues. Looked up from germline, CDR1 is DFQATT and CDR2 is SNEGSKA (reference sequence). CDR3 DNA sequence: TGCAGTGCTAAAGGACCGATCAATCAGCCCCAGCATTTT. It specifies CSAKGPINQPQHF.

This clone was detected only a few times. The chain carries TRBV19 and TRBJ2-1; 9 nucleotides line up with TRBD2. The germline V gene has CDR1 LNHDA and CDR2 SQIVND (reference sequence). The trim removed 4 bases at V and 9 bases at J, leaving 4 bases unmatched. The CDR3 runs 13 residues. CDR3 protein: CASSSGRVGEQFF. The CDR3 coding sequence is TGTGCCAGTAGTAGCGGGAGGGTGGGTGAGCAGTTCTTC.

This chain links TRBV6-2 or TRBV6-3 with TRBJ2-1; D is perhaps TRBD1 or TRBD2 (5 bases each). Germline V gene sequence: CDR1 MNHEY, CDR2 SVGEGT. The CDR3 sequence is 12 residues long. V was shortened by 6 bases and J by 11 bases, with 14 bases between the two germline ends. Here the CDR3 reads CASSMVGTKQFF. The CDR3 DNA reads as TGTGCCAGCAGCATGGTTGGGACCAAGCAGTTCTTC.

This clone has only a few counts. The rearrangement joins TRBV11-3 to TRBJ2-7, with 7 bases aligning to TRBD2. CDR1 SGHNT and CDR2 YENEEA come from the germline V gene. There are 14 residues in the CDR3. J lost 6 bases, V lost 2 bases, and 7 bases had no gene match. The DNA of the CDR3 is TGTGCCAGCAGCTTACGAGCTAGCGGCTCCGAGCAGTACTTC. This sequence encodes CASSLRASGSEQYF.